One sample yielded the 23 T cell receptor beta chains listed below, sequenced in a study of T cells after yellow fever vaccination. Using its own MiXCR run on the 5' RACE reads, TCRdb lists one record per CDR3 protein. The profile shows roughly 350,000 distinct CDR3 sequences, approximately 4% of them singletons. The sequenced sample was PBMCs, obtained 5 days after the yellow fever booster vaccination. The source of these receptors is a man between 18 and 35 years old who received the YFV17D yellow fever vaccine.

This clonotype was detected only a few times. V is TRBV25-1 and J is TRBJ1-2; 7 bases are a match to TRBD1. From germline, CDR1 is MGHDK and CDR2 SYGVNS. The V segment lost 7 bases and the J segment 8 bases; nucleotides outside the gene matches: 10. CDR3 size: 13 residues. DNA of the CDR3: TGTGCCAGCAAGGGGGGGACAGCGACGGGCTACACCTTC. As protein: CASKGGTATGYTF.

J is TRBJ2-7 and V is TRBV5-6; D uncertain. The CDR3 runs 15 residues. Per germline, CDR1 SGHDT and CDR2 YYEEEE. Trimming pared 2 bases from V and 3 bases from J, leaving 15 bases between. In DNA form, the CDR3 reads TGTGCCAGCAGCTTAACGGACGGACCGCACTACGAGCAGTACGTC. Encoded protein: CASSLTDGPHYEQYV.

This clonotype was seen more than once but under ten times. The rearrangement joins TRBV7-6 to TRBJ2-1, with 9 positions matching TRBD2. V lost 7 bases and J lost 4; bases outside the gene matches: 8. This CDR3 comprises 15 residues. Germline V gene data show CDR1 as SGHVS and CDR2 as FNYEAQ. The CDR3 sequence: CASKQGSGGYNEQFF. DNA for the CDR3: TGTGCCAGCAAGCAGGGTAGCGGGGGTTACAATGAGCAGTTCTTC.

The CDR3 region has the DNA TGTGCCAGCACCCAGGGTGGACAGGGCTACAATGAGCAGTTCTTC. It encodes CASTQGGQGYNEQFF. This sequence joins TRBV28 and TRBJ2-1; 8 positions match TRBD1. The germline V gene encodes CDR1 MDHEN and CDR2 SYDVKM. The CDR3 loop spans 15 amino acids. J gave up 3 bases and V 7 bases, and 8 bases lay outside the gene matches.

The rearrangement uses TRBV15 and TRBJ1-5; 9 positions agree with TRBD1. Germline V CDR1 and CDR2: LNHNV, YYDKDF (reference sequence). Germline trimming cut 8 bases from V and 0 bases from J; bases unmatched to any gene: 5. CDR3 length equals 15 residues. CDR3 bases: TGTGCCACCGGACAGGGGCACTATAGCAATCAGCCCCAGCATTTT. Its translation is CATGQGHYSNQPQHF.

This clonotype was observed a handful of times. This chain joins TRBV5-1 and TRBJ1-1, with D unclear. Trimming removed 0 bases at V and 9 bases at J, with 15 bases between. The CDR3 loop spans 14 amino acids. Germline assignment: CDR1 SGHRS and CDR2 YFSETQ. For the CDR3, the DNA is TGCGCCAGCAGCTTGGCCAAAGGGAATCTACAAGCTTTCTTT. This sequence encodes CASSLAKGNLQAFF.

V is TRBV10-3 and J is TRBJ2-2; D is perhaps TRBD2 (5 bases). Germline V gene lookup returns CDR1 ENHRY and CDR2 SYGVKD. V shed 10 bases and J shed 8 bases, with 14 bases lying between them. CDR3 length: 12 amino acids. The CDR3 spells CATADWRGELFF. CDR3 nucleotide sequence: TGTGCCACTGCCGATTGGAGGGGGGAGCTGTTTTTT.

This clonotype has a handful of counts. V gene TRBV19 combines with J gene TRBJ1-5; no definite D call. The length of the CDR3 is 13 residues. CDR1 and CDR2 from the germline V gene are LNHDA and SQIVND (reference sequence). V lost 3 bases and J lost 6, with 9 bases in between. The CDR3 DNA sequence: TGTGCCAGTAGTATCTGGGGAAGTCAGCCCCAGCATTTT. Translation gives CASSIWGSQPQHF.

The chain joins TRBV7-9 to TRBJ2-3; 7 nucleotides agree with TRBD2. The ends lost 5 bases at V and 12 bases at J; junction bases unmatched: 8. CDR3 length equals 12 residues. Germline CDR1 reads SEHNR; CDR2 reads FQNEAQ (reference sequence). The CDR3 loop reads CASSPVWDYQYF. The CDR3 DNA reads as TGTGCCAGCAGCCCGGTGTGGGACTACCAGTATTTT.

This clonotype was seen a few times. This chain joins TRBV7-3 and TRBJ2-3, with 8 bases matching TRBD2. V lost 5 bases to trimming and J lost 6 bases; unmatched junction nucleotides: 4. This CDR3 has 13 amino acids. Per the germline V gene, CDR1 is SGHTA and CDR2 is FQGTGA. As DNA, the CDR3 is TGTGCCAGCAGCCCGGGGGGGCTGGATACGCAGTATTTT. Residues: CASSPGGLDTQYF.

This clonotype has at least ten counts. CDR3 coding DNA: TGCAGTGCTAGGCCATTCACAGGGACGGAATACGAGCAGTACTTC. Encoded protein: CSARPFTGTEYEQYF. The V gene is TRBV20-1, the J gene TRBJ2-7; TRBD1 is a possible D gene (6 bases). The CDR3 sequence is 15 residues long. Per the germline V gene, CDR1 is DFQATT and CDR2 is SNEGSKA (reference sequence). With 3 bases removed from V and 4 bases from J, the gap between germline ends came to 19 bases.

This rearrangement joins TRBV5-1 to TRBJ1-2; D is undetermined. Germline V lookup: CDR1 SGHRS, CDR2 YFSETQ. V was cut by 4 bases and J by 4 bases, with 8 bases left in between. The CDR3 consists of 12 residues. The CDR3 spells CASSPAAYGYTF. CDR3 bases: TGCGCCAGCAGCCCTGCGGCCTATGGCTACACCTTC.

The rearrangement links TRBV5-4 to TRBJ2-5; the D call may be TRBD1 or TRBD2 (5 bases each). Germline V gives CDR1 SGHNT, CDR2 YYREEE (reference sequence). This CDR3 comprises 15 residues. Between the trimmed V and J ends, which lost 0 bases and 1 base, there was a span of 10 bases. The CDR3 DNA reads as TGTGCCAGCAGCTTGGCGGGGCTAGTCCAAGAGACCCAGTACTTC. It is translated as CASSLAGLVQETQYF.

The J gene is TRBJ1-4, the V gene TRBV29-1; 7 positions agree with TRBD1. V was pared by 4 bases and J by 7 bases, with 3 bases of the junction left unmatched. The CDR3 consists of 12 residues. Germline lookup yields CDR1 SQVTM and CDR2 ANQGSEA. The CDR3 is CSVGQGSEKLFF. CDR3 bases: TGCAGCGTTGGACAGGGCTCTGAAAAACTGTTTTTT.

The rearrangement joins TRBV25-1 to TRBJ1-2; D is perhaps TRBD1 (5 bases). V shed 2 bases and J shed 7 bases, with 17 bases lying between them. The CDR3 runs 15 residues. Germline V CDR1 and CDR2: MGHDK, SYGVNS. The CDR3 spells CASSEDGRVFGGYTF. CDR3 bases: TGTGCCAGCAGTGAAGATGGCAGGGTTTTCGGTGGCTACACCTTC.

V gene TRBV19 combines with J gene TRBJ2-7; 7 bases are shared with TRBD2. CDR1 is LNHDA and CDR2 is SQIVND in the germline V gene (reference sequence). This CDR3 is built from 14 residues. V lost 7 bases to trimming and J lost 1 base; unmatched junction nucleotides: 7. The CDR3 spells CASKSYGGSYEQYF. DNA of the CDR3: TGTGCCAGTAAATCCTACGGGGGGTCCTACGAGCAGTACTTC.

The gene calls are TRBV7-6 and TRBJ2-2; D gene uncertain. With 2 bases removed from V and 4 bases from J, the gap between germline ends came to 11 bases. CDR1 and CDR2 (germline): SGHVS, FNYEAQ. CDR3 length: 15 residues. The CDR3 DNA follows: TGTGCCAGCAGCTTACAGTGGCAAGTCACCGGGGAGCTGTTTTTT. As protein: CASSLQWQVTGELFF.

There are a few counts of this clonotype. The gene calls are TRBV12-2 and TRBJ2-7; the listed D gene, TRBD1, was not tested against the DNA. TRBV12-2 is annotated as a pseudogene. The CDR3 sequence is 13 residues long. Here the CDR3 DNA reads TGTGCAAGTCGCATCCCGACAGGGCCCGAGCAGTACGTC. Amino acids: CASRIPTGPEQYV.

The chain links TRBV7-2 to TRBJ1-3, with D maybe TRBD1 (5 bases). The length of the CDR3 is 13 residues. Trimming removed 5 bases from V and 9 bases from J, with 14 bases in between. Germline CDR1 and CDR2: SGHTA and FQGNSA. CDR3 loop: CASSVQDGGTIYF. For the CDR3, the DNA is TGTGCCAGCAGCGTACAGGACGGCGGCACCATATATTTT.

This clonotype appeared a few times. The J gene is TRBJ2-7, the V gene TRBV6-2 or TRBV6-3; the D gene is possibly TRBD2 (6 bases). Trimming removed 5 bases from V and 4 bases from J, with 21 bases in between. Germline CDR1 and CDR2: MNHEY and SVGEGT. The length of the CDR3 is 16 residues. The CDR3 protein is CASSPLRGSGNYEQYF. The CDR3 coding sequence is TGTGCCAGCAGTCCCCTCCGGGGTAGCGGCAATTACGAGCAGTACTTC.

This clonotype was detected ten times or more. J is TRBJ2-4 and V is TRBV5-5; D may be TRBD1 (5 bases). V gave up 3 bases and J gave up 7 bases, with 11 bases separating them. Germline CDR1 is SGHKS and CDR2 is YYEKEE (reference sequence). This CDR3 spans 13 amino acids. The CDR3 sequence is CASSSDSINIQYF. CDR3 nucleotide sequence: TGTGCCAGCAGCTCCGACAGCATCAACATTCAGTACTTC.

This clonotype was counted many times. The V call is TRBV7-2, the J call TRBJ2-3; D gene uncertain. The CDR3 spans 14 residues. Germline V lookup: CDR1 SGHTA, CDR2 FQGNSA. V dropped 5 bases and J dropped 10 bases, with 19 bases sitting between them. This CDR3 is CASSLPRAAAAQYF. The CDR3 DNA follows: TGTGCCAGCAGCCTACCACGCGCTGCGGCGGCGCAGTATTTT.

In this sample, this clonotype turned up a few times. The V and J genes are TRBV27 and TRBJ1-2; maybe TRBD1 (5 bases). In germline, CDR1 is MNHEY, CDR2 SMNVEV (reference sequence). The CDR3 totals 13 residues. Trimming removed 2 bases at V and 4 bases at J, with 8 bases between. The CDR3 DNA follows: TGTGCCAGCAGTTTAGCCGGGGCCTATGGCTACACCTTC. Encoded protein: CASSLAGAYGYTF.